Below are 6 T cell receptor beta chains sequenced from a single sample in a study of blood T cell repertoires in COVID-19. Produced via immunoSEQ multiplex PCR; TCRdb's table is partial and in-frame only. The sample yields 150,000 to 200,000 clones, around 83% seen once. Sequenced input: peripheral blood. Receptor source: a man between 18 and 29 years old with acute or convalescent COVID-19.

This chain connects TRBV6-5 to TRBJ2-3, with D possibly matching TRBD2 (5 bases). Germline V gene sequence: CDR1 MNHEY, CDR2 SVGAGI. The CDR3 has 13 amino acids. The germline V and J ends were trimmed by 7 bases and 8 bases, with 16 bases remaining between them. The CDR3 here is CASILGPRGTQYF. The CDR3 region has the DNA TGTGCCAGCATCCTAGGACCCCGGGGTACGCAGTATTTT.

The chain couples TRBV7-2 to TRBJ2-1; D may be TRBD1 (7 bases). Germline values: CDR1 SGHTA, CDR2 FQGNSA. V was trimmed by 6 bases and J by 1 base, leaving 16 bases between them. The CDR3 length is 16 residues. The CDR3 DNA reads as TGTGCCAGCAGTCTAAGGTCAGGGGGGTCCTACAATGAGCAGTTCTTC. This encodes CASSLRSGGSYNEQFF.

The gene calls are TRBV30 and TRBJ2-5, with 11 bases that match TRBD1. V lost 5 bases and J lost 5; bases outside the gene matches: 10. Germline V CDR1 and CDR2: GTSNPN, SVGIG (reference sequence). The CDR3 length is 15 residues. Here the CDR3 DNA reads TGTGCCTGGTCGCGGACAGGGGGCGCGGGGGAGACCCAGTACTTC. The encoded protein is CAWSRTGGAGETQYF.

The chain recombines TRBV19 with TRBJ2-3; 9 bases align to TRBD2. From germline, CDR1 is LNHDA and CDR2 SQIVND (reference sequence). Trimming removed 5 bases from V and 2 bases from J; junction bases left unmatched: 8. This CDR3 region has 16 residues. The CDR3 DNA follows: TGTGCCAGTAGTTTAAGCGGGGGGAACAACACAGATACGCAGTATTTT. Protein sequence: CASSLSGGNNTDTQYF.

This rearrangement joins TRBV15 to TRBJ2-7; the D is unclear. The CDR3 is made up of 14 amino acids. Germline V gene sequence: CDR1 LNHNV, CDR2 YYDKDF (reference sequence). The V end lost 0 bases, the J end lost 6 bases, and 12 bases lay between the germline ends. For the CDR3, the DNA is TGTGCCACCAGCAGAGAGACCCGCGGAACCGAGCAGTACTTC. It codes for CATSRETRGTEQYF.

This clone appeared once. The rearrangement uses TRBV4-1 and TRBJ1-5; D remains unclear. The CDR3 consists of 20 residues. The V end lost 0 bases, the J end lost 0 bases, and 21 bases lay between the germline ends. Germline CDR1 and CDR2: MGHRA and YSYEKL. CDR3 bases: TGCGCCAGCAGCCAAGATGACTGGCTTACTACTCGCTTTAGCAATCAGCCCCAGCATTTT. The encoded protein is CASSQDDWLTTRFSNQPQHF.